This is a list of T cell receptor beta chains from one sample in a study of blood T cell repertoires in COVID-19. TCRdb's table, derived via immunoSEQ multiplex PCR, lists solely in-frame clones and lacks some. The sample records approximately 50,000 clones, roughly 90% being singletons. Sequencing used peripheral blood. The origin of the receptors is a human donor in a cohort sampled during active COVID-19. Each CDR3 is given with its conserved first and last residue. Each record gives: V gene, D gene, J gene, clone size, CDR3 protein, CDR3 DNA. D genes are given only for firm matches. A clone size is listed for some rows: how often the clone was seen (once, few, many), or a class if it is expanded.

v_gene: TRBV9; d_gene: TRBD2; j_gene: TRBJ2-7; abundance: .; CDR3aa: CASSVAGGNYEQYF; CDR3nt: TGTGCCAGCAGCGTAGCCGGGGGGAACTACGAGCAGTACTTC
v_gene: TRBV20-1; d_gene: TRBD2; j_gene: TRBJ2-7; abundance: .; CDR3aa: CSASGTSGDSYEQYF; CDR3nt: TGCAGTGCTAGTGGGACTAGCGGGGATTCCTACGAGCAGTACTTC
v_gene: TRBV5-4; d_gene: .; j_gene: TRBJ2-7; abundance: .; CDR3aa: CASSWTFPGADDEQYF; CDR3nt: TGTGCCAGCAGCTGGACTTTCCCGGGAGCAGACGACGAGCAGTACTTC
v_gene: TRBV5-8; d_gene: TRBD1; j_gene: TRBJ2-5; abundance: .; CDR3aa: CASSPGQGARETQYF; CDR3nt: TGTGCCAGCAGTCCCGGACAGGGGGCGCGGGAGACCCAGTACTTC
v_gene: TRBV4-3; d_gene: TRBD1; j_gene: TRBJ1-2; abundance: once; CDR3aa: CASSSDPGQSLYGYTF; CDR3nt: TGCGCCAGCAGCTCCGATCCGGGACAGAGTCTTTATGGCTACACCTTC
v_gene: TRBV7-8; d_gene: TRBD2; j_gene: TRBJ2-7; abundance: .; CDR3aa: CASSFDSGRVSYEQYF; CDR3nt: TGTGCCAGCAGCTTCGATAGCGGGAGGGTCTCCTACGAGCAGTACTTC
v_gene: TRBV7-2; d_gene: TRBD1; j_gene: TRBJ2-5; abundance: .; CDR3aa: CASSSAIRTGGRETQYF; CDR3nt: TGTGCCAGCAGCTCAGCTATTCGGACAGGGGGCAGAGAGACCCAGTACTTC
v_gene: TRBV9; d_gene: .; j_gene: TRBJ1-1; abundance: .; CDR3aa: CASSVTGSDTEAFF; CDR3nt: TGTGCCAGCAGCGTAACGGGTTCTGACACTGAAGCTTTCTTT
v_gene: TRBV13; d_gene: .; j_gene: TRBJ2-5; abundance: .; CDR3aa: CASSPPATGNEETQYF; CDR3nt: TGTGCCAGCAGCCCGCCTGCGACTGGTAACGAGGAGACCCAGTACTTC
v_gene: TRBV2; d_gene: TRBD1; j_gene: TRBJ2-3; abundance: few; CDR3aa: CASSQDRGTDTQYF; CDR3nt: TGTGCCAGCAGTCAGGACAGGGGCACAGATACGCAGTATTTT
v_gene: TRBV5-1; d_gene: .; j_gene: TRBJ2-7; abundance: .; CDR3aa: CASSLAGNEQYF; CDR3nt: TGCGCCAGCAGCTTGGCCGGGAACGAGCAGTACTTC
v_gene: TRBV27; d_gene: .; j_gene: TRBJ1-2; abundance: .; CDR3aa: CAAGNRANYGYTF; CDR3nt: TGTGCCGCAGGGAATCGAGCTAACTATGGCTACACCTTC
v_gene: TRBV6-5; d_gene: .; j_gene: TRBJ1-4; abundance: .; CDR3aa: CASSYRTGGTGEKLFF; CDR3nt: TGTGCCAGCAGTTACCGGACGGGAGGGACGGGTGAAAAACTGTTTTTT
v_gene: TRBV2; d_gene: TRBD2; j_gene: TRBJ2-7; abundance: once; CDR3aa: CASSESTSGYEQYF; CDR3nt: TGTGCCAGCAGTGAATCCACTAGCGGCTACGAGCAGTACTTC
v_gene: TRBV7-2; d_gene: TRBD2; j_gene: TRBJ2-1; abundance: .; CDR3aa: CASSPTSDGFNEQFF; CDR3nt: TGTGCCAGCAGCCCAACTAGCGACGGTTTCAATGAGCAGTTCTTC
v_gene: TRBV5-6; d_gene: TRBD2; j_gene: TRBJ2-3; abundance: .; CDR3aa: CASSSSSGMGDTQYF; CDR3nt: TGTGCCAGCAGCTCTTCTAGCGGGATGGGAGATACGCAGTATTTT
v_gene: TRBV5-4; d_gene: .; j_gene: TRBJ2-7; abundance: .; CDR3aa: CASSLGWARAGEQYF; CDR3nt: TGTGCCAGCAGCTTGGGCTGGGCCAGGGCCGGCGAGCAGTACTTC
v_gene: TRBV27; d_gene: TRBD1; j_gene: TRBJ1-2; abundance: .; CDR3aa: CASSSGQPTHNYGYTF; CDR3nt: TGTGCCAGCAGTTCGGGACAGCCTACCCATAACTATGGCTACACCTTC
v_gene: TRBV7-3; d_gene: .; j_gene: TRBJ1-3; abundance: .; CDR3aa: CASSLNGGVSGNTIYF; CDR3nt: TGTGCCAGCAGCTTAAACGGGGGAGTCTCTGGAAACACCATATATTTT
v_gene: TRBV6-6; d_gene: TRBD1; j_gene: TRBJ1-5; abundance: .; CDR3aa: CASSDRDVNQPQHF; CDR3nt: TGTGCCAGCAGTGACAGGGACGTCAATCAGCCCCAGCATTTT
v_gene: TRBV2; d_gene: TRBD2; j_gene: TRBJ2-1; abundance: .; CDR3aa: CASKLAGGPHEQFF; CDR3nt: TGTGCCAGCAAACTAGCGGGAGGGCCCCATGAGCAGTTCTTC
v_gene: TRBV6-1; d_gene: .; j_gene: TRBJ2-7; abundance: .; CDR3aa: CASSEFLPGHRSYEQYF; CDR3nt: TGTGCCAGCAGTGAGTTTTTACCGGGTCATCGCTCCTACGAGCAGTACTTC
v_gene: TRBV4-2; d_gene: .; j_gene: TRBJ2-1; abundance: .; CDR3aa: CASSQDGTGTRWSYNEQFF; CDR3nt: TGTGCCAGCAGCCAAGATGGGACAGGGACTAGGTGGTCCTACAATGAGCAGTTCTTC